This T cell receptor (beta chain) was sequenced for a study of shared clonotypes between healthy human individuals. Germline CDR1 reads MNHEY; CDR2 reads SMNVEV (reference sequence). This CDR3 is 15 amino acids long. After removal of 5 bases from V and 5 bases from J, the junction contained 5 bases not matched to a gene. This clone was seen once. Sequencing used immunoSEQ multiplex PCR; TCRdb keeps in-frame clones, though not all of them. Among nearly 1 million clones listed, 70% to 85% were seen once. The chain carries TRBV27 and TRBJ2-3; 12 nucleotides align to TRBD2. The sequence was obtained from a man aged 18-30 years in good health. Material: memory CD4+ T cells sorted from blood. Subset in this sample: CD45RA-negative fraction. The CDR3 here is CASSIPGLAGDTQYF. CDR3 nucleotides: TGTGCCAGCAGTATCCCGGGACTAGCGGGAGATACGCAGTATTTT.